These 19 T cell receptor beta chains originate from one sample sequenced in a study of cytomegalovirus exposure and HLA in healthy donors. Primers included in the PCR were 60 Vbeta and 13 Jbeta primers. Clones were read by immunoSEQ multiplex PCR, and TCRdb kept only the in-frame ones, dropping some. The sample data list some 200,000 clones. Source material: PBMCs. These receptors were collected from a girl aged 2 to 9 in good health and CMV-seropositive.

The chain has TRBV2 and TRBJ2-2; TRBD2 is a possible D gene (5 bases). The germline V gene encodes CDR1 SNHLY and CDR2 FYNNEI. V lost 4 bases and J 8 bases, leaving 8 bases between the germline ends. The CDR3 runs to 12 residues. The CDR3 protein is CASSGETGELFF. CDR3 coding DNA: TGTGCCAGCAGTGGGGAGACAGGGGAGCTGTTTTTT.

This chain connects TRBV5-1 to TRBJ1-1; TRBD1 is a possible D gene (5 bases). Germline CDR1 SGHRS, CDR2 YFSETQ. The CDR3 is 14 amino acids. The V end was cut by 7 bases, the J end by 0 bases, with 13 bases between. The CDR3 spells CASARQFMNTEAFF. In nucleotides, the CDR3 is TGCGCCAGCGCTAGACAGTTCATGAACACTGAAGCTTTCTTT.

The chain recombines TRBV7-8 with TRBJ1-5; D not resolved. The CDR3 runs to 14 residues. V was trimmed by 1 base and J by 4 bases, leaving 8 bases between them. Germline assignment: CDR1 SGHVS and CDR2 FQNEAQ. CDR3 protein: CASSLGAENQPQHF. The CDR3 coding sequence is TGTGCCAGCAGCTTAGGGGCAGAGAATCAGCCCCAGCATTTT.

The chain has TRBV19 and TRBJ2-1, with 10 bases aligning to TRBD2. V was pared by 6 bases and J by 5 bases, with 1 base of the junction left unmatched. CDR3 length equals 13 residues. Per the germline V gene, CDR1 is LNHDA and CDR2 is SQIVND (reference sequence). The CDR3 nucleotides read TGTGCCAGTAGAGCGGGAGGGCACAATGAGCAGTTCTTC. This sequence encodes CASRAGGHNEQFF.

The CDR3: CASSYKPKGLAALYF. CDR3 in DNA: TGTGCCAGCAGTTACAAACCGAAGGGACTAGCCGCTCTTTACTTC. The V and J genes are TRBV27 and TRBJ2-4, with TRBD2 matching 9 bases. Germline V CDR1 and CDR2: MNHEY, SMNVEV (reference sequence). This CDR3 region has 15 residues. V shed 4 bases, J shed 16 bases, and the junction held 17 bases outside the gene matches.

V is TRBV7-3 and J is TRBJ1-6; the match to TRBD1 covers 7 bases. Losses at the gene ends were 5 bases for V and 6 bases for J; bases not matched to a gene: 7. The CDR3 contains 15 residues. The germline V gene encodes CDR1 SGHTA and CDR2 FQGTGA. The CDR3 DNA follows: TGTGCCAGCAGCCCTGACGGGACAGCTAATTCACCCCTCCACTTT. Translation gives CASSPDGTANSPLHF.

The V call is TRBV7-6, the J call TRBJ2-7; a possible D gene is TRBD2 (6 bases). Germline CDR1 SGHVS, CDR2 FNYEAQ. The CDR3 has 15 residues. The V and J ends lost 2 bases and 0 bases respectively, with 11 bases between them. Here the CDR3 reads CASSLSAGSSYEQYF. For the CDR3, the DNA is TGTGCCAGCAGCTTATCAGCCGGGAGCTCCTACGAGCAGTACTTC. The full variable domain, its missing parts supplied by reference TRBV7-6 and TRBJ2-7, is GAGVSQSPRYKVTKRGQDVALRCDPISGHVSLYWYRQALGQGPEFLTYFNYEAQQDKSGLPNDRFSAERPEGSISTLTIQRTEQRDSAMYRCASSLSAGSSYEQYFGPGTRLTVT.

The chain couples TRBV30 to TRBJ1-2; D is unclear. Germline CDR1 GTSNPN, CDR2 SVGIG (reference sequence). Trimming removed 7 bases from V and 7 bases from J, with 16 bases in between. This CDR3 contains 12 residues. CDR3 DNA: TGTGCCTCCTCTCTAGGGAGGCCTGGCTACACCTTC. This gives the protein CASSLGRPGYTF.

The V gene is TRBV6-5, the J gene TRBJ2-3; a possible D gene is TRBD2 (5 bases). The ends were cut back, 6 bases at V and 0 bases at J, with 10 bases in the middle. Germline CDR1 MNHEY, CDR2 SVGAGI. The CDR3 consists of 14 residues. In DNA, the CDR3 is TGTGCCAGCAGCCCGGGGTTTAGCACAGATACGCAGTATTTT. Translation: CASSPGFSTDTQYF.

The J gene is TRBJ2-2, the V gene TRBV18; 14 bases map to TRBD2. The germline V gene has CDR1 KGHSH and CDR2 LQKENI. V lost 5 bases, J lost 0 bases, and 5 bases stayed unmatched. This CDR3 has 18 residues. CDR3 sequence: CASSRGLAGVTNTGELFF. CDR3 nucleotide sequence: TGTGCCAGCTCAAGGGGACTAGCGGGGGTGACGAACACCGGGGAGCTGTTTTTT.

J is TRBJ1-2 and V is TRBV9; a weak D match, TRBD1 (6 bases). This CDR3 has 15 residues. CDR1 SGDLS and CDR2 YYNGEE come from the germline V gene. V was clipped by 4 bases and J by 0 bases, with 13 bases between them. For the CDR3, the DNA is TGTGCCAGCAGCCCAGACGGGACACCTAACTATGGCTACACCTTC. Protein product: CASSPDGTPNYGYTF.

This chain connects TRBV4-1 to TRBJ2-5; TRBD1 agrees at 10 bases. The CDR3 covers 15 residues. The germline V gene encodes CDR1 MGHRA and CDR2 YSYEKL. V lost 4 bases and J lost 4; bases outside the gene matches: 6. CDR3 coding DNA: TGCGCCAGCAGCCGAATGACAGGGGGCGGAGAGACCCAGTACTTC. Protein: CASSRMTGGGETQYF.

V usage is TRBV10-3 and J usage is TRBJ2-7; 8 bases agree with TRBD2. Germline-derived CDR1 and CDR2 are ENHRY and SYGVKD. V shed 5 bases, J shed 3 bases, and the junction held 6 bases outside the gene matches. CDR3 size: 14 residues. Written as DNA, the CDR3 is TGTGCCATCAGTACCGGGACTAGTCTCTACGAGCAGTACTTC. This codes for CAISTGTSLYEQYF.

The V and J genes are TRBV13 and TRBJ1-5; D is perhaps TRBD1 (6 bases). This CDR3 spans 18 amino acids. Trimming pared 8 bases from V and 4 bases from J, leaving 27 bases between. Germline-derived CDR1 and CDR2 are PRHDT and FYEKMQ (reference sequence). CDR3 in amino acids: CASPRGLIIGGKNQPQHF. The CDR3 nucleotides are TGTGCCAGCCCTAGGGGGTTAATTATCGGAGGAAAAAATCAGCCCCAGCATTTT.

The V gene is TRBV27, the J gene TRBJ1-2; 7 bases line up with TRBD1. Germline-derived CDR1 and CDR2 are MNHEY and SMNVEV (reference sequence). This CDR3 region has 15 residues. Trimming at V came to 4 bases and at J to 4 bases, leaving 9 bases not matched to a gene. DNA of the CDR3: TGTGCCAGCAGTTCGCGTAGGGACAGAGTCTATGGCTACACCTTC. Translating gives CASSSRRDRVYGYTF.

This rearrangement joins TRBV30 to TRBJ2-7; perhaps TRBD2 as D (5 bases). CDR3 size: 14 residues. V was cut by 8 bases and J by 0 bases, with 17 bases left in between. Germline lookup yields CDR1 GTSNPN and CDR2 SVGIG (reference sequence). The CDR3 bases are TGTGCCGGGAAAAGGGAGAACCCCTCCTACGAGCAGTACTTC. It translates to CAGKRENPSYEQYF.

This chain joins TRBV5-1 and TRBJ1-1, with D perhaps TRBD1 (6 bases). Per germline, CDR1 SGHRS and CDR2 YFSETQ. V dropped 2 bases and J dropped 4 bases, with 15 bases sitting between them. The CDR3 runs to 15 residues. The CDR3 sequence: CASSLGGGGSTEAFF. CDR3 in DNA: TGCGCCAGCAGCTTAGGGGGGGGTGGGAGCACTGAAGCTTTCTTT.

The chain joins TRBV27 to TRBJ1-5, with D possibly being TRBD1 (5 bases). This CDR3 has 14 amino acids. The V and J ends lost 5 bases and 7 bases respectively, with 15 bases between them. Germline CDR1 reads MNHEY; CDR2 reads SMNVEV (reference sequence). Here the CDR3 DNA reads TGTGCCAGCAGTCCCCGACAGTTTAGCCAGCCCCAGCATTTT. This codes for CASSPRQFSQPQHF.

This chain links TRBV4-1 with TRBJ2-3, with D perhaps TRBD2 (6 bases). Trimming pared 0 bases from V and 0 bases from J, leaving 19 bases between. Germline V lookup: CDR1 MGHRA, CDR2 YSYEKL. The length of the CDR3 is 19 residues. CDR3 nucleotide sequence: TGCGCCAGCAGCCAAGATAGCGGAGGGCTGGGTATAAGCACAGATACGCAGTATTTT. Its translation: CASSQDSGGLGISTDTQYF.